Given below is one T cell receptor beta chain in context. Alongside a J-beta primer mix, a sample-barcoded 5' primer served in a second PCR lasting about 7 to 12 cycles. Each of the samples gave a minimum of 2.5 million paired-end reads that contained CDR3. MiXCR, run by TCRdb on the 5' RACE reads, gives a single entry per CDR3 protein. In the table there are some 1.6 million distinct CDR3 sequences, roughly a third of which are singletons. Trimming took 0 bases from V and 1 from J, leaving 7 bases between them. The CDR3 is made up of 14 amino acids. Germline V gives CDR1 MNHEY, CDR2 SVGAGI. The donors, all healthy, were Caucasians living in Russia, aged 6 to 90. Total RNA was isolated from each sample in quantities of at least 6 micrograms. These data are taken from a study of blood T cells in healthy people across ages.

The chain is built from TRBV6-5 and TRBJ2-7; no definite D call. The sample was blood. This clonotype originated in a woman aged 25 to 39 in good health. The CDR3 here is CASSYSAGSYEQYF. The CDR3 DNA sequence: TGTGCCAGCAGTTACTCCGCAGGTTCCTACGAGCAGTACTTC.